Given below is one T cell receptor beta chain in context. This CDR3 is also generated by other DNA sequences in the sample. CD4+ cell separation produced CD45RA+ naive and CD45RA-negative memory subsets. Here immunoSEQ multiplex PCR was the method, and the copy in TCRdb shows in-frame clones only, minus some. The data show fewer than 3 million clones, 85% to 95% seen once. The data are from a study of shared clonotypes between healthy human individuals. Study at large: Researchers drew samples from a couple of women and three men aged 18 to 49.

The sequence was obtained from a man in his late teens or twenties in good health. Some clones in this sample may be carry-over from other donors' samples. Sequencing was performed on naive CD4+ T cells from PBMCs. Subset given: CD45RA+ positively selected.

Here the CDR3 DNA reads TGCGCCAGCAGCTTGGAGGGCGGTAGCTCCTACGAGCAGTACTTC. This codes for CASSLEGGSSYEQYF. The chain joins TRBV5-1 to TRBJ2-7; no clear D. Trimming stripped 0 bases from V and 0 bases from J, with 10 bases between. CDR1 and CDR2 (germline): SGHRS, YFSETQ. The CDR3 has 15 amino acids.